This T cell receptor beta chain was sequenced for a study of blood T cell repertoires in COVID-19. As for the study in general: Both acute and convalescent COVID-19 samples were obtained from the United States, Italy and Spain. T cells, B-cell-depleted T cells, or PBMCs supplied cDNA or gDNA.

The V segment lost 5 bases and the J segment 6 bases; nucleotides outside the gene matches: 12. Germline V lookup: CDR1 SGHAT, CDR2 FQNNGV. The CDR3 has 15 residues. The repertoire was sequenced with immunoSEQ multiplex PCR; TCRdb's copy has only in-frame clones and lacks some. The sample contains roughly 260,000 clones, about 87% of which appear only once. The J gene is TRBJ2-7, the V gene TRBV11-2, with 8 bases lining up with TRBD2. Sequencing was done on a sample of peripheral blood. This TCR was sampled from a woman aged 50 to 65 with acute or convalescent COVID-19. The CDR3 region has the DNA TGTGCCAGCAGCCGACTGGCAGCGGGAGTCGGCGAGCAGTACTTC. This encodes CASSRLAAGVGEQYF. Drawing the rest from reference TRBV11-2 and TRBJ2-7, the complete variable domain is EAGVAQSPRYKIIEKRQSVAFWCNPISGHATLYWYQQILGQGPKLLIQFQNNGVVDDSQLPKDRFSAERLKGVDSTLKIQPAKLEDSAVYLCASSRLAAGVGEQYFGPGTRLTVT.